This T cell receptor beta chain is from a study of blood T cell repertoires in COVID-19. The trim removed 3 bases at V and 0 bases at J, leaving 8 bases unmatched. CDR1 and CDR2 from the germline V gene are LNHDA and SQIVND (reference sequence). The CDR3 is 17 amino acids. Produced via immunoSEQ multiplex PCR; TCRdb's table is partial and in-frame only. The table lists roughly 70,000 clones, 70% to 90% of them singletons. The V call is TRBV19, the J call TRBJ2-4; TRBD1 aligns across 7 bases. The sequence was obtained from a woman older than 75 with active or convalescent COVID-19. Sequencing was done on a sample of peripheral blood. CDR3 nucleotides: TGTGCCAGTAGTATTGGTGGGCAGGGGGTAGCCAAAAACATTCAGTACTTC. Translated: CASSIGGQGVAKNIQYF.